These T cell receptor beta chains were read from a single sample in a study of identical twins. One entry per CDR3 protein, called by TCRdb with MiXCR from the 5' RACE reads. The data hold around 960,000 distinct CDR3 sequences, with about 12% observed a single time. These data also formed part of another study, on yellow fever vaccine responses in identical twins.

Sequencing used PBMCs. The receptor set was obtained from a woman aged 18-29 years in good health. Each CDR3 is given with its conserved first and last residue. The order of the fields is CDR3 length, V gene, J gene, D gene, clone size, CDR3 protein, CDR3 DNA. D genes are given only for firm matches. Expanded clones get a size class; other rows say once, few or many, or leave the size out.

16	TRBV4-1	TRBJ2-1	-	-	CASSQELRGIGNEQFF	TGCGCCAGCAGCCAAGAGTTACGCGGGATCGGCAATGAGCAGTTCTTC
13	TRBV11-2	TRBJ1-5	-	few	CASSLESVQPQHF	TGTGCCAGCAGCTTAGAGTCGGTTCAGCCCCAGCATTTT
14	TRBV5-5	TRBJ2-2	-	-	CASSPGPGAGELFF	TGTGCCAGCAGCCCGGGGCCAGGGGCCGGGGAGCTGTTTTTT
15	TRBV4-1	TRBJ2-2	-	-	CASSAVSHLTGELFF	TGCGCCAGCAGCGCCGTGAGTCACCTCACCGGGGAGCTGTTTTTT
17	TRBV6-2/TRBV6-3	TRBJ2-1	TRBD2	few	CASSYSTTSGGMNEQFF	TGTGCCAGCAGTTACTCGACCACTAGCGGGGGGATGAATGAGCAGTTCTTC
15	TRBV5-6	TRBJ2-5	TRBD1	-	CASSLAGQYQETQYF	TGTGCCAGCAGCTTGGCGGGACAGTACCAAGAGACCCAGTACTTC
14	TRBV29-1	TRBJ1-2	TRBD1	many	CSVDGTGDRYGYTF	TGCAGCGTTGACGGCACAGGGGATCGCTATGGCTACACCTTC
13	TRBV7-9	TRBJ1-1	-	-	CASSLAGPREAFF	TGTGCCAGCAGCTTAGCCGGGCCGCGGGAAGCTTTCTTT
15	TRBV6-1	TRBJ2-5	-	-	CASSRRGGVGETQYF	TGTGCCAGCAGTAGAAGGGGGGGTGTAGGAGAGACCCAGTACTTC
15	TRBV5-1	TRBJ2-2	-	many	CASSLVGSNTGELFF	TGTGCCAGCAGCTTAGTCGGATCGAACACCGGGGAGCTGTTTTTT
16	TRBV24-1	TRBJ2-5	-	-	CATSDPRPQGTETQYF	TGTGCCACCAGTGATCCCCGGCCCCAGGGGACAGAGACCCAGTACTTC
15	TRBV4-1	TRBJ2-7	TRBD1	-	CASSQNRGNTYEQYF	TGCGCCAGCAGCCAAAACAGGGGGAATACCTACGAGCAGTACTTC
12	TRBV11-2	TRBJ1-1	-	once	CASSLDTIEAFF	TGTGCCAGCAGCTTAGATACCATTGAAGCTTTCTTT